This T cell receptor beta chain originates from a study of cytomegalovirus exposure and HLA in healthy donors. Primers for the PCR totalled 60 Vbeta and 13 Jbeta. Clones were read by immunoSEQ multiplex PCR, and TCRdb kept only the in-frame ones, dropping some. The sample contains about 120,000 clones, about 11% of which appear only once. The CDR3 consists of 14 residues. CDR1 MNHEY and CDR2 SVGAGI come from the germline V gene. V was cut by 6 bases and J by 5 bases, with 16 bases left in between. This receptor was taken from a woman aged 18-29 years in good health and CMV-seropositive. Sample: PBMCs. The chain is built from TRBV6-5 and TRBJ1-1, with a tentative D call TRBD1 (5 bases). CDR3 residues: CASRPPGGGTEAFF. CDR3 DNA: TGTGCCAGCAGGCCGCCCGGGGGGGGAACTGAAGCTTTCTTT.